Shown below are 14 T cell receptor beta chains from a single sample sequenced in a study of OX40 agonist ivuxolimab in advanced cancers. Assay used: immunoSEQ multiplex PCR; TCRdb lists only in-frame clones, some missing. The sample lists roughly 58,000 clones; roughly 82% were seen once. Here the sequenced sample was CD4+ or CD8+ T cells sorted from blood, taken in a trial of the OX40 agonist ivuxolimab. Source of these receptors: an adult with an advanced solid tumor such as melanoma, head and neck, liver or kidney cancer.

This chain joins TRBV2 and TRBJ2-7; TRBD2 might be the D (5 bases). V was clipped by 9 bases and J by 3 bases, with 12 bases between them. Germline CDR1 SNHLY, CDR2 FYNNEI. There are 12 residues in the CDR3. The CDR3 DNA reads TGTGCCAGTAAGCCTAGCAGCTACGAGCAGTACTTC. This codes for CASKPSSYEQYF.

CDR3 coding DNA: TGTGCCAGCAGTTTATCCGCCGGACAGGGTAGCAATCAGCCCCAGCATTTT. This encodes CASSLSAGQGSNQPQHF. The chain joins TRBV28 to TRBJ1-5, with 8 bases aligning to TRBD1. Germline V gene lookup returns CDR1 MDHEN and CDR2 SYDVKM. J gave up 0 bases and V 1 base, and 5 bases lay outside the gene matches. The CDR3 runs 17 residues. The whole variable domain, filled in from reference TRBV28 and TRBJ1-5, reads DVKVTQSSRYLVKRTGEKVFLECVQDMDHENMFWYRQDPGLGLRLIYFSYDVKMKEKGDIPEGYSVSREKKERFSLILESASTNQTSMYLCASSLSAGQGSNQPQHFGDGTRLSIL.

The chain uses TRBV7-8 and TRBJ2-5; 11 bases fit TRBD1. The CDR3 is 17 residues long. Germline V gene sequence: CDR1 SGHVS, CDR2 FQNEAQ. With V trimmed by 3 bases and J by 4 bases, 10 bases remained unmatched. CDR3 DNA sequence: TGTGCCAGCAGCTTTAATCCCGGGACAGGGGGGAGAGAGACCCAGTACTTC. Protein sequence: CASSFNPGTGGRETQYF.

The gene calls are TRBV6-5 and TRBJ2-1, with 9 bases lining up with TRBD1. CDR3 size: 15 residues. Germline CDR1 MNHEY, CDR2 SVGAGI. V shed 0 bases and J 5 bases; nucleotides not matched to a gene: 2. The DNA of the CDR3 is TGTGCCAGCAGTTACTCGGGACAGGGTAACAATGAGCAGTTCTTC. Translation gives CASSYSGQGNNEQFF.

This clone was detected only once. The rearrangement joins TRBV7-2 to TRBJ2-7; D remains unclear. Trimming stripped 5 bases from V and 3 bases from J, with 11 bases between. This CDR3 has 13 residues. Per germline, CDR1 SGHTA and CDR2 FQGNSA. CDR3 nucleotide sequence: TGTGCCAGCAGCCCTCAGTTTCTCTACGAGCAGTACTTC. Protein sequence: CASSPQFLYEQYF.

The chain joins TRBV27 to TRBJ2-2; TRBD2 matches 7 bases. This CDR3 region has 14 residues. Per the germline V gene, CDR1 is MNHEY and CDR2 is SMNVEV (reference sequence). Unmatched junction bases numbered 6, after V lost 7 bases and J lost 4 bases. The CDR3 here is CASKPRLATGELFF. The CDR3 nucleotides are TGTGCCAGCAAACCCAGACTAGCCACCGGGGAGCTGTTTTTT.

V and J are TRBV2 and TRBJ1-5, with 7 nucleotides matching TRBD1. CDR1 SNHLY and CDR2 FYNNEI come from the germline V gene. This CDR3 comprises 15 residues. The V segment lost 4 bases and the J segment 6 bases; nucleotides outside the gene matches: 9. The CDR3 region is CASSGERGLGQPQHF. CDR3 DNA: TGTGCCAGCAGTGGGGAGAGGGGGCTTGGTCAGCCCCAGCATTTT.

The chain links TRBV25-1 to TRBJ2-2; 7 bases fit TRBD1. Germline CDR1 and CDR2: MGHDK and SYGVNS. With V trimmed by 4 bases and J by 5 bases, 7 bases remained unmatched. This CDR3 comprises 15 residues. CDR3 in DNA: TGTGCCAGCAGTGCCGACAGGGTGGGGACCGGGGAGCTGTTTTTT. Translating it yields CASSADRVGTGELFF.

This clone occurred a few times. This CDR3 is CASSYSGANTEAFF. Here the CDR3 DNA reads TGTGCCAGCAGTTACTCCGGGGCGAACACTGAAGCTTTCTTT. This chain joins TRBV6-5 and TRBJ1-1; possible D gene TRBD1, 5 bases. Germline V gene lookup returns CDR1 MNHEY and CDR2 SVGAGI. The ends were cut back, 0 bases at V and 1 base at J, with 6 bases in the middle. The CDR3 consists of 14 residues.

V gene TRBV10-3 combines with J gene TRBJ2-2, with 7 bases identical to TRBD1. Germline CDR1 ENHRY, CDR2 SYGVKD. The junction had 3 bases not matched to a gene; V was cut back by 2 bases and J by 0 bases. This CDR3 comprises 16 residues. The CDR3 loop is CAISEPGQANTGELFF. The DNA of the CDR3 is TGTGCCATCAGTGAGCCCGGACAGGCGAACACCGGGGAGCTGTTTTTT.

This clone counts as medium-sized. The chain links TRBV28 to TRBJ1-1; D may be TRBD1 (5 bases). This CDR3 has 14 amino acids. Germline V gene data show CDR1 as MDHEN and CDR2 as SYDVKM. V lost 2 bases to trimming and J lost 0 bases, with 7 bases between them. The DNA of the CDR3 is TGTGCCAGCAGTTTAGGGGGTATGAACACTGAAGCTTTCTTT. It yields the protein CASSLGGMNTEAFF.

This clone was seen once. The chain recombines TRBV29-1 with TRBJ2-5; 10 bases are a match to TRBD1. V gave up 7 bases and J gave up 2 bases; unmatched junction bases: 4. This CDR3 is 13 amino acids long. Germline assignment: CDR1 SQVTM and CDR2 ANQGSEA. Here the CDR3 DNA reads TGCAGCGCTGACAGGGGGCTTCAAGAGACCCAGTACTTC. This encodes CSADRGLQETQYF.

The rearrangement joins TRBV19 to TRBJ1-2; possible D gene TRBD1, 5 bases. Germline values: CDR1 LNHDA, CDR2 SQIVND (reference sequence). CDR3 length: 15 amino acids. Trimming shortened V by 8 bases and J by 3 bases, and 19 bases separated the two germline ends. The CDR3 DNA reads as TGTGCCAGTCGGCCGGGGGACCTGCAGGACTATGGCTACACCTTC. As protein: CASRPGDLQDYGYTF.

The chain combines TRBV19 with TRBJ2-7, with TRBD1 as a possible D gene (6 bases). Germline V gene sequence: CDR1 LNHDA, CDR2 SQIVND (reference sequence). The CDR3 spans 15 residues. The V and J ends lost 6 bases and 1 base respectively, with 16 bases between them. This CDR3 reads CASRAAGTRSYEQYF. The DNA of the CDR3 is TGTGCCAGTAGGGCCGCCGGGACACGATCCTACGAGCAGTACTTC.